Shown below are 30 T cell receptor beta chains from a single sample sequenced in a study of OX40 agonist ivuxolimab in advanced cancers. TCRdb keeps only in-frame clones here, not all; method: immunoSEQ multiplex PCR. Among approximately 63,000 clones listed, 60% to 85% were seen once. The sample in question was CD4+ or CD8+ T cells sorted from blood, obtained in a trial of the OX40 agonist ivuxolimab. Receptors were obtained from an adult with an advanced solid tumor such as melanoma, head and neck, liver or kidney cancer.

The rearrangement uses TRBV2 and TRBJ2-2; weak D call: TRBD1 (5 bases). The CDR3 length is 15 residues. CDR1 SNHLY and CDR2 FYNNEI come from the germline V gene. V lost 5 bases, J lost 4 bases, and 14 bases lay in between. The CDR3 DNA follows: TGTGCCAGCAGTCTTCCAGGGTTGAGCACCGGGGAGCTGTTTTTT. Amino acid sequence: CASSLPGLSTGELFF.

The CDR3 loop reads CASSQPRVMNTEAFF. The CDR3 DNA follows: TGTGCCAGCAGCCAACCGCGGGTTATGAACACTGAAGCTTTCTTT. V usage is TRBV7-2 and J usage is TRBJ1-1; D unresolved. The CDR3 covers 15 residues. V lost 5 bases and J 0 bases, leaving 13 bases between the germline ends. The germline gives CDR1 SGHTA, CDR2 FQGNSA. The variable domain in full, completed from reference TRBV7-2 and TRBJ1-1, reads GAGVSQSPSNKVTEKGKDVELRCDPISGHTALYWYRQSLGQGLEFLIYFQGNSAPDKSGLPSDRFSAERTGGSVSTLTIQRTQQEDSAVYLCASSQPRVMNTEAFFGQGTRLTVV.

The V call is TRBV18, the J call TRBJ2-5, with TRBD2 identical over 8 bases. The CDR3 has 14 residues. Germline assignment: CDR1 KGHSH and CDR2 LQKENI. J gave up 3 bases and V 4 bases, and 4 bases lay outside the gene matches. CDR3 DNA: TGTGCCAGCTCACGCAACGGGGGGGAAGAGACCCAGTACTTC. Translation: CASSRNGGEETQYF.

This clone occurred a few times. The chain couples TRBV30 to TRBJ1-1; 7 positions match TRBD1. The CDR3 covers 14 residues. Germline values: CDR1 GTSNPN, CDR2 SVGIG (reference sequence). V shed 3 bases and J 3 bases; nucleotides not matched to a gene: 7. The CDR3 region is CAWSEGRGDTEAFF. The CDR3 bases are TGTGCCTGGAGCGAGGGCAGGGGGGACACTGAAGCTTTCTTT. The variable domain in full, completed from reference TRBV30 and TRBJ1-1, reads SQTIHQWPATLVQPVGSPLSLECTVEGTSNPNLYWYRQAAGRGLQLLFYSVGIGQISSEVPQNLSASRPQDRQFILSSKKLLLSDSGFYLCAWSEGRGDTEAFFGQGTRLTVV.

The genes are TRBV5-1 and TRBJ2-2; 9 bases align to TRBD2. The germline V gene encodes CDR1 SGHRS and CDR2 YFSETQ. V lost 2 bases to trimming and J lost 6 bases; unmatched junction nucleotides: 5. The CDR3 covers 15 residues. CDR3: CASSFLAGVAGELFF. The DNA of the CDR3 is TGCGCCAGCAGCTTTTTAGCGGGAGTGGCCGGGGAGCTGTTTTTT.

This clone showed up just once. This chain links TRBV7-2 with TRBJ2-1; D possibly corresponds to TRBD1 (5 bases). Trimming shortened V by 3 bases and J by 7 bases, and 10 bases separated the two germline ends. The CDR3 has 13 amino acids. The V gene's germline CDR1 is SGHTA and CDR2 FQGNSA. The chain's CDR3 is CASSFVPGNEQFF. The CDR3 coding sequence is TGTGCCAGCAGCTTTGTCCCAGGGAATGAGCAGTTCTTC.

In this sample, this clone turned up once. The chain is built from TRBV7-9 and TRBJ2-3, with D hard to call. CDR1 SEHNR and CDR2 FQNEAQ come from the germline V gene (reference sequence). The length of the CDR3 is 14 residues. The V and J ends lost 3 bases and 2 bases respectively, with 9 bases between them. The CDR3 DNA sequence: TGTGCCAGCAGCTTGGACCGAGCCACAGATACGCAGTATTTT. Protein product: CASSLDRATDTQYF. The full variable domain, with the rest looked up from reference TRBV7-9 and TRBJ2-3, is DTGVSQNPRHKITKRGQNVTFRCDPISEHNRLYWYRQTLGQGPEFLTYFQNEAQLEKSRLLSDRFSAERPKGSFSTLEIQRTEQGDSAMYLCASSLDRATDTQYFGPGTRLTVL.

The chain combines TRBV28 with TRBJ2-5; unclear D gene. Germline values: CDR1 MDHEN, CDR2 SYDVKM. V was trimmed by 1 base and J by 3 bases, leaving 9 bases between them. CDR3 length: 14 amino acids. The CDR3 loop reads CASSLYRSEETQYF. The CDR3, as DNA: TGTGCCAGCAGTTTATACCGATCGGAAGAGACCCAGTACTTC.

V and J are TRBV7-9 and TRBJ1-1, with D uncertain. CDR3 length: 12 residues. CDR1 and CDR2 (germline): SEHNR, FQNEAQ (reference sequence). V was cut by 5 bases and J by 6 bases, with 10 bases left in between. CDR3 sequence: CASSQPGAEAFF. In DNA form, the CDR3 reads TGTGCCAGCAGCCAACCTGGTGCTGAAGCTTTCTTT. The full variable domain, with the rest looked up from reference TRBV7-9 and TRBJ1-1, is DTGVSQNPRHKITKRGQNVTFRCDPISEHNRLYWYRQTLGQGPEFLTYFQNEAQLEKSRLLSDRFSAERPKGSFSTLEIQRTEQGDSAMYLCASSQPGAEAFFGQGTRLTVV.

The rearrangement joins TRBV5-5 to TRBJ2-7; no reliable D call. This CDR3 spans 14 amino acids. Germline V gives CDR1 SGHKS, CDR2 YYEKEE (reference sequence). V was clipped by 4 bases and J by 2 bases, with 13 bases between them. The CDR3: CASSPDGRTYEQYF. In DNA form, the CDR3 reads TGTGCCAGCAGCCCGGACGGACGAACCTACGAGCAGTACTTC.

The V call is TRBV28, the J call TRBJ1-1, with D tentatively TRBD1 (5 bases). Germline values: CDR1 MDHEN, CDR2 SYDVKM. Deletions cut 8 bases from V and 4 bases from J, with 11 bases between. The CDR3 has 12 residues. The CDR3 bases are TGTGCCAGCCGGAGACAGTCCACTGAAGCTTTCTTT. Its translation is CASRRQSTEAFF.

The chain carries TRBV9 and TRBJ2-5, with 7 bases matching TRBD2. The germline gives CDR1 SGDLS, CDR2 YYNGEE. This CDR3 has 15 amino acids. J gave up 5 bases and V 3 bases, and 10 bases lay outside the gene matches. The CDR3 loop is CASSAGGTTFETQYF. In DNA, the CDR3 is TGTGCCAGCAGCGCGGGCGGGACTACTTTTGAGACCCAGTACTTC.

V usage is TRBV2 and J usage is TRBJ2-3; D is unresolved. This CDR3 has 16 residues. Germline V gene sequence: CDR1 SNHLY, CDR2 FYNNEI. V was cut by 5 bases and J by 0 bases, with 15 bases left in between. The CDR3 region is CASSPEGPSSTDTQYF. The CDR3 region has the DNA TGTGCCAGCAGTCCCGAAGGGCCCTCTAGCACAGATACGCAGTATTTT.

The chain recombines TRBV5-4 with TRBJ2-7, with 8 bases aligning to TRBD2. This CDR3 is 15 amino acids long. V shed 2 bases, J shed 0 bases, and the junction held 4 bases outside the gene matches. The V gene's germline CDR1 is SGHNT and CDR2 YYREEE (reference sequence). The DNA for the CDR3 is TGTGCCAGCAGCTTACGCGGGAGGCCCTCCTACGAGCAGTACTTC. Residues: CASSLRGRPSYEQYF.

This clone was observed a few times. This sequence joins TRBV7-2 and TRBJ1-5; TRBD1 might be the D (6 bases). The CDR3 runs to 15 residues. The V and J ends lost 5 bases and 1 base respectively, with 12 bases between them. CDR1 and CDR2 from the germline V gene are SGHTA and FQGNSA. The DNA of the CDR3 is TGTGCCAGCAGCCTCACAGGGTCAAGCAATCAGCCCCAGCATTTT. Translation gives CASSLTGSSNQPQHF.

The chain joins TRBV18 to TRBJ1-2; D may be TRBD1 (6 bases). CDR3 size: 15 residues. The germline V gene encodes CDR1 KGHSH and CDR2 LQKENI. Trimming pared 1 base from V and 6 bases from J, leaving 15 bases between. This CDR3 is CASSPLHSGADGYTF. CDR3 sequence (DNA): TGTGCCAGCTCACCACTCCACTCGGGGGCGGATGGCTACACCTTC. The full variable domain, its missing parts supplied by reference TRBV18 and TRBJ1-2, is NAGVMQNPRHLVRRRGQEARLRCSPMKGHSHVYWYRQLPEEGLKFMVYLQKENIIDESGMPKERFSAEFPKEGPSILRIQQVVRGDSAAYFCASSPLHSGADGYTFGSGTRLTVV.

This chain connects TRBV6-5 to TRBJ1-2, with TRBD1 as a possible D gene (5 bases). Germline assignment: CDR1 MNHEY and CDR2 SVGAGI. Trimming took 2 bases from V and 3 from J, leaving 7 bases between them. CDR3 length equals 13 residues. CDR3 nucleotide sequence: TGTGCCAGCAGTTACGGGGCAGACTATGGCTACACCTTC. It encodes CASSYGADYGYTF.

The rearrangement uses TRBV21-1 and TRBJ2-7; whether TRBD1, the table's D call, matches the DNA was not checked. TRBV21-1 is assigned pseudogene status. The CDR3 runs to 13 residues. The CDR3 DNA reads TGTGCCAGCAGCAACAGGGGGCGGTACGAGCAGTACTTC. This translates into CASSNRGRYEQYF.

The chain carries TRBV28 and TRBJ1-1; a possible D gene is TRBD1 (6 bases). CDR3 size: 14 residues. The germline CDR1 and CDR2 sequences are MDHEN and SYDVKM. The V gene lost 5 bases and the J gene lost 0 bases, with 10 bases spanning the gap. CDR3 sequence reads: CASSTGHMNTEAFF. Written as DNA, the CDR3 is TGTGCCAGCAGTACAGGGCATATGAACACTGAAGCTTTCTTT.

The gene calls are TRBV27 and TRBJ1-2; TRBD1 is a possible D gene (5 bases). CDR1 MNHEY and CDR2 SMNVEV come from the germline V gene (reference sequence). V dropped 5 bases and J dropped 12 bases, with 19 bases sitting between them. CDR3 length: 13 amino acids. CDR3 protein: CASSPGVVGPHTF. CDR3 coding DNA: TGTGCCAGCAGTCCCGGTGTAGTGGGACCCCACACCTTC.

The chain couples TRBV7-2 to TRBJ2-7; D unclear. Germline CDR1 reads SGHTA; CDR2 reads FQGNSA. This CDR3 is built from 14 residues. The V and J ends lost 0 bases and 7 bases respectively, with 13 bases between them. CDR3 DNA sequence: TGTGCCAGCAGCTTAGCCTCGCCTACACAGGAGCAGTACTTC. It is translated as CASSLASPTQEQYF.

The gene calls are TRBV5-1 and TRBJ1-2; TRBD1 matches at 9 bases. The length of the CDR3 is 17 residues. Trimming at V came to 5 bases and at J to 3 bases, leaving 14 bases not matched to a gene. The germline CDR1 and CDR2 sequences are SGHRS and YFSETQ. This CDR3 is CASSIGGITGGDYGYTF. As DNA, the CDR3 is TGCGCCAGCAGTATTGGTGGTATTACAGGGGGCGACTATGGCTACACCTTC.

The chain has TRBV7-8 and TRBJ2-7; D is uncertain. CDR3 length: 15 residues. Trimming shortened V by 0 bases and J by 3 bases, and 12 bases separated the two germline ends. The germline V gene has CDR1 SGHVS and CDR2 FQNEAQ. The CDR3 region has the DNA TGTGCCAGCAGCTTAGCAGCAACAGCCTACTACGAGCAGTACTTC. Translated: CASSLAATAYYEQYF.

The chain uses TRBV7-2 and TRBJ1-2, with D perhaps matching TRBD1 (5 bases). V lost 4 bases, J lost 8 bases, and 20 bases lay in between. The germline V gene has CDR1 SGHTA and CDR2 FQGNSA. CDR3 size: 15 residues. The CDR3 region is CASSSRGEESGGYTF. The CDR3 DNA reads TGTGCCAGCAGCTCGAGGGGTGAGGAATCAGGGGGCTACACCTTC.

This clone came up a few times. V usage is TRBV5-4 and J usage is TRBJ1-2, with D unclear. The V end lost 2 bases, the J end lost 4 bases, and 15 bases lay between the germline ends. The CDR3 extends over 15 amino acids. Germline CDR1 SGHNT, CDR2 YYREEE (reference sequence). CDR3 in DNA: TGTGCCAGCAGCTTCTACCTAACCCCTTCCTATGGCTACACCTTC. It translates to CASSFYLTPSYGYTF.

The genes are TRBV28 and TRBJ2-7, with a weak D call TRBD1 (5 bases). This CDR3 has 15 residues. Germline lookup yields CDR1 MDHEN and CDR2 SYDVKM. V lost 6 bases to trimming and J lost 1 base, with 16 bases between them. CDR3 amino acids: CASSPGIESSYEQYF. The CDR3 nucleotides read TGTGCCAGCAGCCCAGGGATAGAAAGTTCCTACGAGCAGTACTTC.

The CDR3 DNA reads TGTGCCAGCAGCTCCCGGCCGCGTGGAGCAACTAATGAAAAACTGTTTTTT. As protein: CASSSRPRGATNEKLFF. This chain links TRBV5-4 with TRBJ1-4; no reliable D call. V was pared by 3 bases and J by 0 bases, with 15 bases between. The germline gives CDR1 SGHNT, CDR2 YYREEE (reference sequence). The CDR3 has 17 amino acids.

V and J are TRBV18 and TRBJ2-2, with D maybe TRBD1 (6 bases). From germline, CDR1 is KGHSH and CDR2 LQKENI. The germline V and J ends were trimmed by 4 bases and 0 bases, with 9 bases remaining between them. The CDR3 runs to 15 residues. The DNA of the CDR3 is TGTGCCAGCTCACGACAGGACGCGAACACCGGGGAGCTGTTTTTT. It yields the protein CASSRQDANTGELFF.

The rearrangement uses TRBV12-5 and TRBJ1-5; TRBD1 matches at 9 bases. CDR3 length: 17 residues. J was trimmed by 1 base and V by 6 bases; bases with no gene match: 10. CDR1 and CDR2 (germline): LGHNT, FRNRAP. The CDR3 DNA sequence: TGTGCTAGTGGACTTACCGGGACAGGGATGAGCAATCAGCCCCAGCATTTT. It encodes CASGLTGTGMSNQPQHF. The whole variable domain, remainder taken from reference TRBV12-5 and TRBJ1-5, is DARVTQTPRHKVTEMGQEVTMRCQPILGHNTVFWYRQTMMQGLELLAYFRNRAPLDDSGMPKDRFSAEMPDATLATLKIQPSEPRDSAVYFCASGLTGTGMSNQPQHFGDGTRLSIL.

The chain links TRBV27 to TRBJ1-4, with a possible D match to TRBD1 (6 bases). Trimming stripped 8 bases from V and 4 bases from J, with 14 bases between. Germline V gene data show CDR1 as MNHEY and CDR2 as SMNVEV (reference sequence). The CDR3 has 14 residues. The CDR3 DNA reads TGTGCCAGCGGACCACAGGGCCTTAATGAAAAACTGTTTTTT. This translates into CASGPQGLNEKLFF.